This T cell receptor (beta chain) was documented in a study of beta chain features in type 1 diabetes. Study-level information: Examination spanned 100 million to 120 million sorted cells from all samples. Findings and caveats of the study: The study found that naive, central memory and Treg TCRB repertoires appeared more similar in patients than in healthy donors. Highly expressing activated T cells could be over-counted with a cDNA template.

Over 95% purity was reached by all sorted populations. J lost 2 bases, V lost 4 bases, and 4 bases had no gene match. Germline CDR1 SQVTM, CDR2 ANQGSEA. The CDR3 has 14 amino acids. Turning to this clone: Its antigen is not identified.

Sequenced material consisted of expressed TCRB transcripts (all of the isolated RNA was reverse transcribed). Generated by immunoSEQ multiplex PCR, the TCRdb table keeps only in-frame clones and is missing some. The sample yields about 16,000 clones, just under 55% seen once. This sequence joins TRBV29-1 and TRBJ2-3, with 9 bases that match TRBD1. The sequence came from a woman aged 18-30 years in good health. Sequencing input: stem cell memory CD4+ T cells from blood. The CDR3 reads CSVVRDRATDTQYF. The CDR3 DNA reads as TGCAGCGTTGTAAGGGACAGGGCCACAGATACGCAGTATTTT.